This TCR beta chain was sequenced for a study of T cell repertoires in cytomegalovirus infection. In the study overall: Public TCR beta signatures were indicative of both CMV infection and a matching HLA type.

Turning to this clonotype: Its antigen is currently unknown. This may arise from a read error, as a much more abundant clone is one base away.

The CDR3 runs 15 residues. From germline, CDR1 is SGHTA and CDR2 FQGNSA. After removal of 3 bases from V and 5 bases from J, the junction contained 3 bases not matched to a gene. TCRdb fed the reads into MiXCR, producing one record per CDR3 protein. The table lists 700,000 to 950,000 distinct CDR3 sequences, approximately 29% of them singletons. The sequences come from cultured CD8+ T cells from PBMCs, collected from culture after CMV antigen stimulation. This rearrangement joins TRBV7-2 to TRBJ2-2; the match to TRBD1 covers 10 bases. The TCR sequence derives from a human donor in good health (CMV status not recorded). Some clones in this sample may be carry-over from other donors' samples. The CDR3 protein is CTSSFWTGGTGELFF. Written as DNA, the CDR3 is TGTACCAGCAGCTTCTGGACAGGGGGGACCGGGGAGCTGTTTTTT.